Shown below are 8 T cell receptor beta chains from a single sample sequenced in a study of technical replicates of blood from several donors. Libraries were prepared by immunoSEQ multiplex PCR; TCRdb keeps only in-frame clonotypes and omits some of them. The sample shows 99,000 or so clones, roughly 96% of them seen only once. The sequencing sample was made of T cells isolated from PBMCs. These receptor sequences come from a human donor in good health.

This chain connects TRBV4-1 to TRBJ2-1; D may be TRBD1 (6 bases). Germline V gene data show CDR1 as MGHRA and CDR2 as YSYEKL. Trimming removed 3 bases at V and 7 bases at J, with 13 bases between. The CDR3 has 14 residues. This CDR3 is CASSQVRQENEQFF. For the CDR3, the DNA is TGCGCCAGCAGCCAGGTTAGACAGGAGAATGAGCAGTTCTTC.

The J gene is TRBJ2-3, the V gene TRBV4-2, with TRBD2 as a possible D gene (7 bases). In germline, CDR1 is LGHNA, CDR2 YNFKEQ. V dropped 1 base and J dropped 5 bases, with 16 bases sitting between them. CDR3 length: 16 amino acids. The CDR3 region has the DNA TGTGCCAGCAGCCAAGGGACGGGGGGCCACGGAGATACGCAGTATTTT. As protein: CASSQGTGGHGDTQYF.

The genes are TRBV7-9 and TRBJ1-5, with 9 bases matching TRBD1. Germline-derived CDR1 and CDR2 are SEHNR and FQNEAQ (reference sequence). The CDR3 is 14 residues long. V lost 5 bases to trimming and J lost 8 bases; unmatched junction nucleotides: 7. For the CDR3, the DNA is TGTGCCAGCAGCCGAGGACAGGGGAATAAGCCCCAGCATTTT. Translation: CASSRGQGNKPQHF.

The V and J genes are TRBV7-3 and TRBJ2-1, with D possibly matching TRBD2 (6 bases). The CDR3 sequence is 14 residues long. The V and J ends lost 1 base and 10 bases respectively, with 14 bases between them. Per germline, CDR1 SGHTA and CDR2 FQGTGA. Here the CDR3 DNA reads TGTGCCAGCAGCTTAAACTCGGGAGTAGGGGAGCAGTTCTTC. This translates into CASSLNSGVGEQFF.

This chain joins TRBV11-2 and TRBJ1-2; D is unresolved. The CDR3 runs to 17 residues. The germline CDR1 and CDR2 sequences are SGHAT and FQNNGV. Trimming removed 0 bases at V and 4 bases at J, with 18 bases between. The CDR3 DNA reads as TGTGCCAGCAGCTTAGATCGAGGGCGGCGGACCGGCTATGGCTACACCTTC. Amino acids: CASSLDRGRRTGYGYTF.

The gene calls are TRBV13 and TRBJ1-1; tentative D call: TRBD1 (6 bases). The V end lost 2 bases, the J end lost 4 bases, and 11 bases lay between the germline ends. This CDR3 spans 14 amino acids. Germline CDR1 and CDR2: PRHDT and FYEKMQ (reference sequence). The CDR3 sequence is CASSLQGQGTEAFF. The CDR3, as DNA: TGTGCCAGCAGCTTACAGGGGCAGGGCACTGAAGCTTTCTTT.

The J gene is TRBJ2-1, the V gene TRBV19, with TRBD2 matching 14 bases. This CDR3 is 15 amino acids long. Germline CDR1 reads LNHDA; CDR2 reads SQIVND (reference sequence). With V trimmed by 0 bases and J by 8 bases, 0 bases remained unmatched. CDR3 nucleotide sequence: TGTGCCAGTAGTATAGAGGGACTAGCGGGAGATGAGCAGTTCTTC. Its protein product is CASSIEGLAGDEQFF. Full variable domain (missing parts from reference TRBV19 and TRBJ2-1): DGGITQSPKYLFRKEGQNVTLSCEQNLNHDAMYWYRQDPGQGLRLIYYSQIVNDFQKGDIAEGYSVSREKKESFPLTVTSAQKNPTAFYLCASSIEGLAGDEQFFGPGTRLTVL.

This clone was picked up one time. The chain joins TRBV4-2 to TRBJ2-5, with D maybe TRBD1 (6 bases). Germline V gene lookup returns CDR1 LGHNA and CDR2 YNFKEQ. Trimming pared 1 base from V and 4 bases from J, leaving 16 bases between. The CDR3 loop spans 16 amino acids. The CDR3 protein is CASSQGKGGRGETQYF. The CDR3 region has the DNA TGTGCCAGCAGCCAAGGCAAAGGGGGTCGAGGAGAGACCCAGTACTTC.